The 9 T cell receptor beta chains below come from one sample, sequenced in a study of blood T cell repertoires in COVID-19. The protocol was immunoSEQ multiplex PCR, while the TCRdb copy is restricted to in-frame clones and leaves out a portion. The sample shows roughly 14,000 clones, around four fifths of them seen only once. The sample consisted of peripheral blood. The origin of the receptors is a man at least 80 years old with active or convalescent COVID-19.

The rearrangement links TRBV19 to TRBJ1-6; 9 bases line up with TRBD1. CDR1 is LNHDA and CDR2 is SQIVND in the germline V gene (reference sequence). The CDR3 length is 15 residues. J lost 12 bases, V lost 5 bases, and 11 bases had no gene match. CDR3 residues: CASSALLGQGVPLHF. The CDR3 nucleotides are TGTGCCAGTAGTGCGTTGCTGGGACAGGGAGTACCCCTCCACTTT.

As DNA, the CDR3 is TGTGCCAGCAGCCAGAATAGCGGGGTGATCGCCGGGGAGCTGTTTTTT. Protein product: CASSQNSGVIAGELFF. The V call is TRBV11-2, the J call TRBJ2-2; 8 positions agree with TRBD2. CDR3 size: 16 residues. V lost 5 bases, J lost 6 bases, and 11 bases stayed unmatched. Germline values: CDR1 SGHAT, CDR2 FQNNGV.

This clone is labeled as medium-sized. This sequence joins TRBV9 and TRBJ2-2; TRBD2 agrees at 7 bases. Germline CDR1 is SGDLS and CDR2 is YYNGEE. V lost 0 bases to trimming and J lost 6 bases; unmatched junction nucleotides: 8. This CDR3 is 16 amino acids long. CDR3 bases: TGTGCCAGCAGCGTAGGGACTAGTCAAGTTTCCGGGGAGCTGTTTTTT. This gives the protein CASSVGTSQVSGELFF.

The CDR3 is CACSDRVNEQFF. The CDR3 coding sequence is TGTGCTTGTTCTGACAGGGTGAATGAGCAGTTCTTC. The chain joins TRBV6-4 to TRBJ2-1; the match to TRBD1 covers 7 bases. This CDR3 is 12 amino acids long. Germline V gives CDR1 MRHNA, CDR2 SNTAGT.

This sequence joins TRBV7-9 and TRBJ2-7, with D perhaps matching TRBD1 (5 bases). CDR1 is SEHNR and CDR2 is FQNEAQ in the germline V gene (reference sequence). Trimming stripped 5 bases from V and 0 bases from J, with 11 bases between. The CDR3 totals 14 residues. CDR3 DNA: TGTGCCAGCAGCCCCAGACAGAGCTCCTACGAGCAGTACTTC. Translated, it gives CASSPRQSSYEQYF.

In this sample, this clone turned up once. The rearrangement uses TRBV12-5 and TRBJ2-5; D is unclear. Germline V gives CDR1 LGHNT, CDR2 FRNRAP. There are 11 residues in the CDR3. V was clipped by 5 bases and J by 4 bases, with 5 bases between them. CDR3 sequence: CASGPRETQYF. CDR3 bases: TGTGCTAGTGGTCCTAGAGAGACCCAGTACTTC. Variable domain in full (rest from reference TRBV12-5 and TRBJ2-5): DARVTQTPRHKVTEMGQEVTMRCQPILGHNTVFWYRQTMMQGLELLAYFRNRAPLDDSGMPKDRFSAEMPDATLATLKIQPSEPRDSAVYFCASGPRETQYFGPGTRLLVL.

V gene TRBV6-2 or TRBV6-3 combines with J gene TRBJ1-5; 8 nucleotides match TRBD1. The CDR3 is 15 amino acids. V was pared by 5 bases and J by 4 bases, with 7 bases of the junction left unmatched. CDR1 and CDR2 (germline): MNHEY, SVGEGT. CDR3 loop: CASSDGQGRNQPQHF. The CDR3 DNA reads as TGTGCCAGCAGTGACGGACAGGGACGGAATCAGCCCCAGCATTTT.

This rearrangement joins TRBV5-4 to TRBJ2-5; 10 bases match TRBD1. The CDR3 runs to 15 residues. Germline V gene lookup returns CDR1 SGHNT and CDR2 YYREEE (reference sequence). The J segment lost 4 bases and the V segment lost 4 bases, leaving 7 bases of the junction unmatched. The CDR3 loop reads CASSARQGAAETQYF. Written as DNA, the CDR3 is TGTGCCAGCAGCGCCAGACAGGGGGCCGCAGAGACCCAGTACTTC.

This chain connects TRBV5-6 to TRBJ2-7; 7 positions match TRBD1. The CDR3 has 14 amino acids. Per the germline V gene, CDR1 is SGHDT and CDR2 is YYEEEE. The V gene end was trimmed by 7 bases and the J gene end by 3 bases; junction bases not matched to a gene: 10. The CDR3 loop is CASVIQGSGYEQYF. CDR3 nucleotides: TGTGCCAGCGTTATACAGGGGAGCGGCTACGAGCAGTACTTC.